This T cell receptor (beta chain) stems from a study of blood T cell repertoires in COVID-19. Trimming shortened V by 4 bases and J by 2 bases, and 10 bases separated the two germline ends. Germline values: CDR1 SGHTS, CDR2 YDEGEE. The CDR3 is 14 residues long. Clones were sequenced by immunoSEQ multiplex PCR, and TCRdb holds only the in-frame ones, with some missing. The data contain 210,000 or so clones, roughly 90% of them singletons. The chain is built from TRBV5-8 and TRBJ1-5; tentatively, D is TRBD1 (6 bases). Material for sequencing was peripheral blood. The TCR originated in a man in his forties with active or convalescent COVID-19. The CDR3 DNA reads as TGTGCCAGCAGCGGAAACAGGGGCAATCAGCCCCAGCATTTT. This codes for CASSGNRGNQPQHF.